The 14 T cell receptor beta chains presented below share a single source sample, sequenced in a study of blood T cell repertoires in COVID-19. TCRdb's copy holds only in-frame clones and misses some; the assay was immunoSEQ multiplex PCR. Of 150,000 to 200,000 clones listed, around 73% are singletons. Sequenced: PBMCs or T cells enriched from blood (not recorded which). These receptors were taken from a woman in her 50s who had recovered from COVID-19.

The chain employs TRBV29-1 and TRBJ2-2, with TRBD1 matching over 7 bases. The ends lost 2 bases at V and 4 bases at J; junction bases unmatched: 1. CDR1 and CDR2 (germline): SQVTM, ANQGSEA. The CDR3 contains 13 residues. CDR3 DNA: TGCAGCGTTGAAAACAGGGGCACCGGGGAGCTGTTTTTT. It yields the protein CSVENRGTGELFF.

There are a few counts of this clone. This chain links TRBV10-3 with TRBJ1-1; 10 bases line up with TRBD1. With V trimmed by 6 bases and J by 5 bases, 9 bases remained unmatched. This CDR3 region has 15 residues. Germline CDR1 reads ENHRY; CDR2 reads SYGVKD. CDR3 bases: TGTGCCATCAGCGCCTATGGACAGGGGGGGACTGAAGCTTTCTTT. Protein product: CAISAYGQGGTEAFF.

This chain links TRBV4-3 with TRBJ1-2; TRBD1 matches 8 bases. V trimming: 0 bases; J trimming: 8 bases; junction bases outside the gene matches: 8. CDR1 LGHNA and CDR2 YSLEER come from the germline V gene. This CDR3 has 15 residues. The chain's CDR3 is CASSQDLRGRRGYTF. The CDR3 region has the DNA TGCGCCAGCAGCCAAGATCTCAGGGGGCGGAGAGGCTACACCTTC.

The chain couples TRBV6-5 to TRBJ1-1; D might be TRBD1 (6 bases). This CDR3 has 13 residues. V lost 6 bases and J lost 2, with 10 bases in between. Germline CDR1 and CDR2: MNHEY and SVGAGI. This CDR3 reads CASRRTANTEAFF. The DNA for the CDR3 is TGTGCCAGCAGGCGGACAGCTAACACTGAAGCTTTCTTT.

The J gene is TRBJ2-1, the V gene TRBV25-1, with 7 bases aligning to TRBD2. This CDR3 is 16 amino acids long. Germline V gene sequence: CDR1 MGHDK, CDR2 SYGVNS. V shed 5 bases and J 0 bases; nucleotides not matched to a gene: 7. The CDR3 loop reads CASSYIGGSSYNEQFF. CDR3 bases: TGTGCCAGCAGTTATATCGGCGGGAGCTCCTACAATGAGCAGTTCTTC.

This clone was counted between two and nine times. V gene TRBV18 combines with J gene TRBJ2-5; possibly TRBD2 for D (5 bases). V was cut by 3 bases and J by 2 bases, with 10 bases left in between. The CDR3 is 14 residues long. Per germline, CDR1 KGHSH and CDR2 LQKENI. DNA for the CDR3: TGTGCCAGCTCACCGGACTTTGTTCAAGAGACCCAGTACTTC. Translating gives CASSPDFVQETQYF.

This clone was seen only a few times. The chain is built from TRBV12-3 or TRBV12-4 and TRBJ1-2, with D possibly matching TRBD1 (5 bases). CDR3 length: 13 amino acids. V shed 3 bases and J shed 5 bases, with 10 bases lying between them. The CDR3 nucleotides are TGTGCCAGCAGTTTGGCAGGGACTTATGGCTACACCTTC. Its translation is CASSLAGTYGYTF.

The CDR3 sequence: CASSPLAGGPMVEETQYF. For the CDR3, the DNA is TGTGCCAGCAGCCCACTAGCGGGAGGGCCGATGGTAGAAGAGACCCAGTACTTC. This rearrangement joins TRBV3-1 (or the pseudogene TRBV3-2) to TRBJ2-5; 13 bases match TRBD2. Germline V gene sequence: CDR1 LGHDT, CDR2 YNNKEL (reference sequence). CDR3 size: 18 residues. After removal of 4 bases from V and 3 bases from J, the junction contained 11 bases not matched to a gene.

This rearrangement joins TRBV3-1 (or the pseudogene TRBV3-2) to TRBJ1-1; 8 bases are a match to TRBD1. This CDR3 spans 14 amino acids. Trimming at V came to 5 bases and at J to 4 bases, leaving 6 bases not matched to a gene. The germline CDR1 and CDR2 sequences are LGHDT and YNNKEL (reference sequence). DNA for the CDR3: TGTGCCAGCAGCGCCCGACAGGGGTTCACTGAAGCTTTCTTT. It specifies CASSARQGFTEAFF.

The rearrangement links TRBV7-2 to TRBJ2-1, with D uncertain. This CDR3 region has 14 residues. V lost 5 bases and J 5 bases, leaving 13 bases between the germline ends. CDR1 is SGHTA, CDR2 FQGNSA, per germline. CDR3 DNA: TGTGCCAGCAGCCCGCACGCTATGAACAATGAGCAGTTCTTC. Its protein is CASSPHAMNNEQFF.

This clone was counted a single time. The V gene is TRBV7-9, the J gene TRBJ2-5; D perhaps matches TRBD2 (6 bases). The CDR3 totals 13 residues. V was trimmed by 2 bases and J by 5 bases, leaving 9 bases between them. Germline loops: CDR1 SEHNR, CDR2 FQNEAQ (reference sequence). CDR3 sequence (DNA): TGTGCCAGCAGCTTAACGGGAGAGGAGACCCAGTACTTC. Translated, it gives CASSLTGEETQYF.

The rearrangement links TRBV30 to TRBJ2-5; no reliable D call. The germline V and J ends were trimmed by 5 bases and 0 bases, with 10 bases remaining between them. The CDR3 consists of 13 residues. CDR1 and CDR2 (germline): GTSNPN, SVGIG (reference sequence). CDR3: CAWADDNQETQYF. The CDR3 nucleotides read TGTGCCTGGGCTGATGACAACCAAGAGACCCAGTACTTC.

The CDR3 reads CATTPGTVGNTIYF. CDR3 DNA: TGTGCCACCACCCCGGGGACAGTAGGAAACACCATATATTTT. V gene TRBV28 combines with J gene TRBJ1-3; 7 bases match TRBD1. In germline, CDR1 is MDHEN, CDR2 SYDVKM. This CDR3 region has 14 residues. J gave up 4 bases and V 10 bases, and 10 bases lay outside the gene matches.

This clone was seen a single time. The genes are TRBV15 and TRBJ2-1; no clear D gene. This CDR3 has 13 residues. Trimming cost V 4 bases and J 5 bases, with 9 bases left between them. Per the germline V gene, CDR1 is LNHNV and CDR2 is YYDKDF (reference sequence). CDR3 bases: TGTGCCACCAGCATCTCTAGACACAATGAGCAGTTCTTC. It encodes CATSISRHNEQFF.